This TCR beta chain appears in the sequencing data of a study of beta chain features in type 1 diabetes. At the level of the study: All samples combined gave roughly 100,000,000 sorted cells for examination. Study outcomes and limitations: Within each of all four CD4+ subsets, Type 1 diabetes patients had TCRB CDR3s that were moderately but significantly shorter. Patients with type 1 diabetes carried fewer insertions and had more deletions at their VDJ junctions.

As to this clone: The antigen is undetermined.

The study reverse transcribed the entire isolated RNA, so it sequenced expressed TCRB transcripts. Profiled with immunoSEQ multiplex PCR; TCRdb holds only in-frame clones, not every one. The data contain about 650,000 clones, around 12% of them seen just once; the ten biggest clones take up 0.095% to 0.15%. Trimming took 0 bases from V and 5 from J; bases not matched to a gene: 7. CDR1 and CDR2 from the germline V gene are SGDLS and YYNGEE. The CDR3 is 16 residues long. The source of this sequence is a man aged 25 to 40 with type 1 diabetes. The sequenced sample was naive CD4+ T cells from blood. The chain uses TRBV9 and TRBJ2-3; 9 bases map to TRBD1. The CDR3 region has the DNA TGTGCCAGCAGCGTAGTAGGACAGGGGTTAGGAGATACGCAGTATTTT. This translates into CASSVVGQGLGDTQYF.